These 26 T cell receptor beta chains originate from one sample sequenced in a study of blood T cell repertoires in COVID-19. Assay: immunoSEQ multiplex PCR; the TCRdb copy retains only in-frame clones and omits some. Here the sample spans some 410,000 clones, approximately 88% being singletons. The sample taken for sequencing was PBMCs or T cells enriched from blood (not recorded which). Receptors were obtained from a woman in her 30s with acute COVID-19.

The chain is built from TRBV5-6 and TRBJ1-2; the match to TRBD1 covers 8 bases. V dropped 0 bases and J dropped 4; count of bases not matched to a gene: 2. Germline lookup yields CDR1 SGHDT and CDR2 YYEEEE. CDR3 length equals 14 residues. The CDR3 sequence: CASSLVGQGYGYTF. CDR3 nucleotides: TGTGCCAGCAGCTTGGTTGGACAGGGCTATGGCTACACCTTC.

The J gene is TRBJ2-7, the V gene TRBV7-2; TRBD2 matches at 10 bases. The length of the CDR3 is 15 residues. Germline values: CDR1 SGHTA, CDR2 FQGNSA. V was clipped by 5 bases and J by 4 bases; unmatched bases: 8. This CDR3 is CASSVTSGGGYEQYF. CDR3 in DNA: TGTGCCAGCAGCGTTACCAGCGGGGGGGGATACGAGCAGTACTTC.

This chain connects TRBV25-1 to TRBJ1-4; D gene uncertain. V lost 6 bases and J 0 bases, leaving 11 bases between the germline ends. Germline V gene sequence: CDR1 MGHDK, CDR2 SYGVNS. The CDR3 is made up of 15 amino acids. DNA of the CDR3: TGTGCCAGCAGAGAGGACTTGTCAACTAATGAAAAACTGTTTTTT. Residues: CASREDLSTNEKLFF.

The chain uses TRBV5-6 and TRBJ2-3, with D unclear. CDR1 SGHDT and CDR2 YYEEEE come from the germline V gene. The CDR3 runs to 15 residues. The V gene lost 3 bases and the J gene lost 0 bases, with 11 bases spanning the gap. The CDR3 here is CASSSPRKSTDTQYF. The CDR3 coding sequence is TGTGCCAGCAGCTCACCGCGGAAAAGCACAGATACGCAGTATTTT.

The chain employs TRBV14 and TRBJ2-7, with D uncertain. Trimming pared 6 bases from V and 0 bases from J, leaving 12 bases between. The germline gives CDR1 SGHDN, CDR2 FVKESK. The CDR3 loop spans 14 amino acids. The CDR3 region is CASRPSGGSYEQYF. CDR3 DNA: TGTGCCAGCAGGCCTTCAGGTGGCTCCTACGAGCAGTACTTC. Full variable domain (remainder filled in from reference TRBV14 and TRBJ2-7): EAGVTQFPSHSVIEKGQTVTLRCDPISGHDNLYWYRRVMGKEIKFLLHFVKESKQDESGMPNNRFLAERTGGTYSTLKVQPAELEDSGVYFCASRPSGGSYEQYFGPGTRLTVT.

The CDR3 loop is CASRGTAEPQHF. The DNA for the CDR3 is TGTGCCAGCAGGGGGACAGCGGAGCCCCAGCATTTT. The rearrangement uses TRBV2 and TRBJ1-5; 7 bases line up with TRBD1. The V gene end was trimmed by 6 bases and the J gene end by 8 bases; junction bases not matched to a gene: 4. In germline, CDR1 is SNHLY, CDR2 FYNNEI. CDR3 length: 12 amino acids. The variable domain in full, completed from reference TRBV2 and TRBJ1-5, reads EPEVTQTPSHQVTQMGQEVILRCVPISNHLYFYWYRQILGQKVEFLVSFYNNEISEKSEIFDDQFSVERPDGSNFTLKIRSTKLEDSAMYFCASRGTAEPQHFGDGTRLSIL.

V usage is TRBV24-1 and J usage is TRBJ2-3, with D unresolved. Germline values: CDR1 KGHDR, CDR2 SFDVKD. Trimming shortened V by 3 bases and J by 3 bases, and 3 bases separated the two germline ends. The CDR3 spans 12 residues. CDR3 residues: CATSDTTDTQYF. The CDR3 coding sequence is TGTGCCACCAGTGATACTACAGATACGCAGTATTTT.

This chain joins TRBV3-1 (or the pseudogene TRBV3-2) and TRBJ2-3; perhaps TRBD2 as D (6 bases). This CDR3 spans 17 amino acids. Germline V gives CDR1 LGHDT, CDR2 YNNKEL (reference sequence). V lost 3 bases to trimming and J lost 1 base, with 17 bases between them. The CDR3 DNA sequence: TGTGCCAGCAGCCATACTCCCACTAGCTCTGGCACAGATACGCAGTATTTT. It specifies CASSHTPTSSGTDTQYF.

The chain employs TRBV9 and TRBJ1-1; D not certain. CDR1 SGDLS and CDR2 YYNGEE come from the germline V gene. The V end was cut by 3 bases, the J end by 2 bases, with 11 bases between. CDR3 length equals 14 residues. Written as DNA, the CDR3 is TGTGCCAGCAGCGGCCTAGGATCTAACACTGAAGCTTTCTTT. It translates to CASSGLGSNTEAFF.

The chain joins TRBV5-6 to TRBJ1-1; possibly TRBD1 for D (5 bases). The CDR3 consists of 13 residues. CDR1 and CDR2 from the germline V gene are SGHDT and YYEEEE. Trimming stripped 4 bases from V and 9 bases from J, with 16 bases between. The CDR3 here is CASSAYGRDQAFF. The CDR3 DNA reads as TGTGCCAGCAGCGCATATGGCAGGGATCAAGCTTTCTTT.

The rearrangement links TRBV6-5 to TRBJ2-1, with a tentative D call TRBD2 (7 bases). The germline V and J ends were trimmed by 2 bases and 7 bases, with 15 bases remaining between them. CDR1 is MNHEY, CDR2 SVGAGI, per germline. CDR3 length: 15 residues. The DNA for the CDR3 is TGTGCCAGCAGTTACGGGGGGGCCGTGGGAAATGAGCAGTTCTTC. Translation gives CASSYGGAVGNEQFF.

The J gene is TRBJ2-1, the V gene TRBV10-3; 16 positions agree with TRBD2. The CDR3 has 16 residues. V was clipped by 4 bases and J by 7 bases; unmatched bases: 4. Germline V CDR1 and CDR2: ENHRY, SYGVKD. The CDR3: CAISVGLAGGQNEQFF. Here the CDR3 DNA reads TGTGCCATCAGTGTGGGACTAGCGGGGGGGCAGAATGAGCAGTTCTTC.

V and J are TRBV18 and TRBJ1-4, with D unresolved. Trimming pared 3 bases from V and 5 bases from J, leaving 7 bases between. The length of the CDR3 is 13 residues. Germline values: CDR1 KGHSH, CDR2 LQKENI. CDR3 DNA sequence: TGTGCCAGCTCACCCACGGAGAATGAAAAACTGTTTTTT. Translation: CASSPTENEKLFF. Variable domain in full (rest from reference TRBV18 and TRBJ1-4): NAGVMQNPRHLVRRRGQEARLRCSPMKGHSHVYWYRQLPEEGLKFMVYLQKENIIDESGMPKERFSAEFPKEGPSILRIQQVVRGDSAAYFCASSPTENEKLFFGSGTQLSVL.

This clone was seen only a few times. This chain joins TRBV6-4 and TRBJ1-4, with no clear D. CDR1 and CDR2 from the germline V gene are MRHNA and SNTAGT. CDR3 size: 14 residues. V dropped 6 bases and J dropped 6 bases, with 14 bases sitting between them. CDR3 region: CASSRDSGDEKLFF. The CDR3 DNA sequence: TGTGCCAGCAGCCGGGATTCCGGGGATGAAAAACTGTTTTTT.

A single count supports this clone. The chain recombines TRBV5-1 with TRBJ1-1; D uncertain. V lost 6 bases and J 0 bases, leaving 9 bases between the germline ends. The CDR3 has 13 amino acids. Germline-derived CDR1 and CDR2 are SGHRS and YFSETQ. CDR3 nucleotides: TGCGCCAGCACCTCCGGAGTGAACACTGAAGCTTTCTTT. It codes for CASTSGVNTEAFF. Looking up the rest from reference TRBV5-1 and TRBJ1-1 gives the full variable domain: KAGVTQTPRYLIKTRGQQVTLSCSPISGHRSVSWYQQTPGQGLQFLFEYFSETQRNKGNFPGRFSGRQFSNSRSEMNVSTLELGDSALYLCASTSGVNTEAFFGQGTRLTVV.

V is TRBV7-2 and J is TRBJ2-5; TRBD1 is a possible D gene (5 bases). The CDR3 totals 13 residues. Germline V lookup: CDR1 SGHTA, CDR2 FQGNSA. V shed 1 base and J shed 4 bases, with 7 bases lying between them. CDR3 sequence reads: CASSLVTVETQYF. CDR3 coding DNA: TGTGCCAGCAGCTTAGTGACAGTAGAGACCCAGTACTTC.

The genes are TRBV27 and TRBJ2-7, with 9 bases matching TRBD1. The CDR3 sequence is 14 residues long. Trimming at V came to 5 bases and at J to 5 bases, leaving 7 bases not matched to a gene. The germline gives CDR1 MNHEY, CDR2 SMNVEV (reference sequence). The CDR3 loop is CASSPSTGGNEQYF. The CDR3 DNA reads TGTGCCAGCAGTCCCTCGACAGGGGGAAACGAGCAGTACTTC.

V is TRBV29-1 and J is TRBJ2-5; 7 nucleotides match TRBD1. From germline, CDR1 is SQVTM and CDR2 ANQGSEA. V shed 2 bases, J shed 4 bases, and the junction held 4 bases outside the gene matches. This CDR3 is 13 amino acids long. CDR3 in DNA: TGCAGCGTTGAAATAGGGGGCAGAGAGACCCAGTACTTC. Its translation: CSVEIGGRETQYF.

The chain joins TRBV5-4 to TRBJ1-2; maybe TRBD1 (6 bases). The CDR3 totals 14 residues. Germline V CDR1 and CDR2: SGHNT, YYREEE (reference sequence). Trimming cost V 4 bases and J 5 bases, with 15 bases left between them. CDR3 amino acids: CASSLIGTHYGYTF. The CDR3 nucleotides are TGTGCCAGCAGCCTCATTGGGACACATTATGGCTACACCTTC.

This clone was picked up one time. As DNA, the CDR3 is TGTGCCAGCAGCGTAGATCCCAACCCCGGTGGGGCCAACGTCCTGACTTTC. Its translation is CASSVDPNPGGANVLTF. This chain links TRBV9 with TRBJ2-6; D is unclear. The germline V gene encodes CDR1 SGDLS and CDR2 YYNGEE. The CDR3 has 17 residues. Trimming removed 0 bases at V and 3 bases at J, with 13 bases between.

CDR3 nucleotide sequence: TGCAGCGGTCGCGGGGGCACTGAAGCTTTCTTT. It is translated as CSGRGGTEAFF. The genes are TRBV29-1 and TRBJ1-1, with D perhaps TRBD1 (5 bases). There are 11 residues in the CDR3. Trimming left V 7 bases short and J 4 bases short, with 10 bases between. Germline CDR1 reads SQVTM; CDR2 reads ANQGSEA.

The V call is TRBV5-1, the J call TRBJ2-7; a weak D match, TRBD2 (6 bases). The CDR3 totals 14 residues. The ends were cut back, 0 bases at V and 6 bases at J, with 13 bases in the middle. From germline, CDR1 is SGHRS and CDR2 YFSETQ. The CDR3 DNA sequence: TGCGCCAGCAGCTTGGCCTCAGGGAGGTTCGAGCAGTACTTC. As protein: CASSLASGRFEQYF.

DNA of the CDR3: TGTGCTAGTGGTACAGGGGGCTACGAGCAGTACTTC. Amino acids: CASGTGGYEQYF. V is TRBV12-5 and J is TRBJ2-7; TRBD1 agrees at 8 bases. With 5 bases clipped from V and 3 bases from J, the junction kept 0 bases outside the gene matches. CDR1 is LGHNT, CDR2 FRNRAP, per germline. The CDR3 has 12 amino acids.

The gene calls are TRBV6-5 and TRBJ2-1; 7 bases line up with TRBD2. Germline CDR1 reads MNHEY; CDR2 reads SVGAGI. This CDR3 has 15 amino acids. After removal of 7 bases from V and 7 bases from J, the junction contained 13 bases not matched to a gene. CDR3 protein: CASTQIGKGGNEQFF. CDR3 DNA: TGTGCCAGCACACAAATAGGGAAGGGAGGGAATGAGCAGTTCTTC.

The V call is TRBV6-6, the J call TRBJ1-1; D ambiguous. Germline values: CDR1 MNHNY, CDR2 SVGAGI (reference sequence). V lost 2 bases and J lost 7, with 14 bases in between. The CDR3 totals 14 residues. In DNA, the CDR3 is TGTGCCAGCAGTTACCCAGGACTGAATAATGAAGCTTTCTTT. This codes for CASSYPGLNNEAFF.

J is TRBJ1-3 and V is TRBV19, with D perhaps matching TRBD1 (6 bases). The length of the CDR3 is 15 residues. V was pared by 6 bases and J by 3 bases, with 15 bases between. Germline V gene data show CDR1 as LNHDA and CDR2 as SQIVND (reference sequence). The CDR3 spells CASSVGQSSGNTIYF. CDR3 nucleotides: TGTGCCAGTAGCGTCGGACAGTCAAGTGGAAACACCATATATTTT.